These 8 T cell receptor beta chains originate from one sample sequenced in a study of cytomegalovirus exposure and HLA in healthy donors (dated by TCRdb to about 2017). Libraries were prepared through the immunoSEQ multiplex PCR assay. For the multiplex PCR, a mixture combining 60 forward primers for TCR Vbeta segments and 13 reverse primers for TCR Jbeta segments was used. TCRdb re-hosts the immuneACCESS table, in-frame sequences only. Its copies lack some clones; in the studies checked, an unresolved V gene accounts for under half of them, and the cause for the rest is not known. This sample is represented by some 180,000 clones; 80% of them were singletons. In total, the top ten clones hold around 1.4% of the sample. Sequencing input: PBMCs. The source is a girl aged 5 to 17 in good health and CMV-seropositive.

The chain joins TRBV11-2 to TRBJ2-2; D gene unclear. Trimming cost V 0 bases and J 0 bases, with 11 bases left between them. The CDR3 loop spans 17 amino acids. From germline, CDR1 is SGHAT and CDR2 FQNNGV. CDR3 in amino acids: CASSLDPKRPNTGELFF. The CDR3 DNA follows: TGTGCCAGCAGCTTAGATCCCAAGCGACCGAACACCGGGGAGCTGTTTTTT.

The chain combines TRBV6-1 with TRBJ1-3; 7 bases agree with TRBD1. The V gene end was trimmed by 4 bases and the J gene end by 3 bases; junction bases not matched to a gene: 3. CDR3 length equals 14 residues. The germline V gene encodes CDR1 MNHNS and CDR2 SASEGT. The CDR3 region has the DNA TGTGCCAGCAGTGGAACAGGGGATGGAAACACCATATATTTT. This encodes CASSGTGDGNTIYF.

The rearrangement links TRBV4-1 to TRBJ1-5, with 9 bases lining up with TRBD1. The germline gives CDR1 MGHRA, CDR2 YSYEKL. The CDR3 sequence is 15 residues long. With V trimmed by 6 bases and J by 3 bases, 6 bases remained unmatched. The CDR3 sequence is CASSWGTGFNQPQHF. CDR3 DNA: TGCGCCAGCAGTTGGGGGACAGGGTTCAATCAGCCCCAGCATTTT.

This chain connects TRBV4-1 to TRBJ1-2, with D unclear. The CDR3 extends over 16 amino acids. The germline CDR1 and CDR2 sequences are MGHRA and YSYEKL. V was pared by 4 bases and J by 4 bases, with 19 bases between. As DNA, the CDR3 is TGCGCCAGCAGCCTAGCGACAAGCCCCTTTAGCTATGGCTACACCTTC. It translates to CASSLATSPFSYGYTF.

The rearrangement uses TRBV5-1 and TRBJ2-7; D unresolved. With 2 bases removed from V and 3 bases from J, the gap between germline ends came to 9 bases. Germline CDR1 reads SGHRS; CDR2 reads YFSETQ. The CDR3 loop spans 13 amino acids. DNA of the CDR3: TGCGCCAGCAGCTTCTCCACAGACTACGAGCAGTACTTC. It specifies CASSFSTDYEQYF.

This sequence joins TRBV7-2 and TRBJ2-1; 8 positions agree with TRBD2. The CDR3 extends over 15 amino acids. Trimming took 5 bases from V and 4 from J; bases not matched to a gene: 7. Looked up from germline, CDR1 is SGHTA and CDR2 is FQGNSA. CDR3 sequence (DNA): TGTGCCAGCAGCCCCGGACTAGCTATGTACAATGAGCAGTTCTTC. Protein sequence: CASSPGLAMYNEQFF.

V and J are TRBV7-9 and TRBJ1-5, with D perhaps matching TRBD1 (5 bases). This CDR3 is 14 amino acids long. Germline assignment: CDR1 SEHNR and CDR2 FQNEAQ (reference sequence). The V end was cut by 5 bases, the J end by 5 bases, with 13 bases between. The CDR3: CASSPGTYDQPQHF. In nucleotides, the CDR3 is TGTGCCAGCAGCCCAGGGACTTATGATCAGCCCCAGCATTTT. The full variable domain, with the rest looked up from reference TRBV7-9 and TRBJ1-5, is DTGVSQNPRHKITKRGQNVTFRCDPISEHNRLYWYRQTLGQGPEFLTYFQNEAQLEKSRLLSDRFSAERPKGSFSTLEIQRTEQGDSAMYLCASSPGTYDQPQHFGDGTRLSIL.

The chain couples TRBV7-2 to TRBJ2-7; TRBD2 matches 9 bases. This CDR3 has 16 amino acids. V gave up 5 bases and J gave up 6 bases; unmatched junction bases: 14. Germline V gives CDR1 SGHTA, CDR2 FQGNSA. The CDR3 sequence is CASSPRIAGAASEQYF. DNA for the CDR3: TGTGCCAGCAGCCCCAGAATAGCGGGAGCGGCGAGCGAGCAGTACTTC.